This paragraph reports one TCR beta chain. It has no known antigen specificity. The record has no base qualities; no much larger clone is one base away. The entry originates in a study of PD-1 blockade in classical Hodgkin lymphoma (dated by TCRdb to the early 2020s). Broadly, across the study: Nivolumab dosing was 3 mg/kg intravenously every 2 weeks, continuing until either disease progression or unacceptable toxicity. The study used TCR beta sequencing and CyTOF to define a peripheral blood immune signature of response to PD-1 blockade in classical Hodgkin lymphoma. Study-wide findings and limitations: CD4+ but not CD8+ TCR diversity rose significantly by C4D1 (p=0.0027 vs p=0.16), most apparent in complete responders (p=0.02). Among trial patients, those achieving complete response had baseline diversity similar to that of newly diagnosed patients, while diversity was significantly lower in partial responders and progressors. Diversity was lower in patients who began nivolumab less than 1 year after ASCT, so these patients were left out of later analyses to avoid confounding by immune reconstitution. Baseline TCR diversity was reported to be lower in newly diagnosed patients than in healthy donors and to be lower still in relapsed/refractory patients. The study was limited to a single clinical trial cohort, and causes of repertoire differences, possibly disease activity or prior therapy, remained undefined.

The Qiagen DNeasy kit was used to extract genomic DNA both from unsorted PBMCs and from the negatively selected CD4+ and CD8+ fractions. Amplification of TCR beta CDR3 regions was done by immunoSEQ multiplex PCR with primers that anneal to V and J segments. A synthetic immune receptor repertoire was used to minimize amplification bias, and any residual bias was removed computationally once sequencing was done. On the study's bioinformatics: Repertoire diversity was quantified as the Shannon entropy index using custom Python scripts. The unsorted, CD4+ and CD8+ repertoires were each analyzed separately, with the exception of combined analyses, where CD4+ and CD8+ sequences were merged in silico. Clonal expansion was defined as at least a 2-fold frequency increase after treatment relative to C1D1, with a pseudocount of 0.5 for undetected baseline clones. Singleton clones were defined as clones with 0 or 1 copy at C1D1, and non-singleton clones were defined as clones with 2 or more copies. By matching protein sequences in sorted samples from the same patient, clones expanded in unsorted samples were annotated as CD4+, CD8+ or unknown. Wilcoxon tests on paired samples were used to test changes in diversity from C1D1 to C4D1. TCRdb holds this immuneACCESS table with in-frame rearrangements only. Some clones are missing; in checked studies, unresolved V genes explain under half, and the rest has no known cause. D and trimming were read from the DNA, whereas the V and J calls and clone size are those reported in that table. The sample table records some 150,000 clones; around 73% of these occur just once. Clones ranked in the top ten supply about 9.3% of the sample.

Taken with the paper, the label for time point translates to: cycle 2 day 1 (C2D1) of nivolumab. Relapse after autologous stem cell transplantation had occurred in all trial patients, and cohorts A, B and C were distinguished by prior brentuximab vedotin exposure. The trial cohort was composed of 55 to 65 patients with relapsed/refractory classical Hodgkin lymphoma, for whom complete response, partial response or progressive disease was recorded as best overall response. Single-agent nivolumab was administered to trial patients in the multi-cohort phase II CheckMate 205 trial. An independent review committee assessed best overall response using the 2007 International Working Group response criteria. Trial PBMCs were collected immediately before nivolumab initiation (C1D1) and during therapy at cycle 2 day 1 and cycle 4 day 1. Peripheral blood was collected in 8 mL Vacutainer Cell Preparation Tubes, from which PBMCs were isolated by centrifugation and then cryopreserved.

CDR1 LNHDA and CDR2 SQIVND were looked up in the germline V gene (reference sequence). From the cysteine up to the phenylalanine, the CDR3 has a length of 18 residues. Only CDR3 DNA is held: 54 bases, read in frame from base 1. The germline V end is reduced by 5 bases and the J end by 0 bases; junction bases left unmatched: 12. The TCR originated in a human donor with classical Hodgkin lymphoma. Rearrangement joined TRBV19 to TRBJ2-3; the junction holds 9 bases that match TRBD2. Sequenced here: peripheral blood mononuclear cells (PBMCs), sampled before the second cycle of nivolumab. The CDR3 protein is CASSGGLAGTPSTDTQYF. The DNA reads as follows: TGTGCCAGTAGTGGGGGGCTAGCGGGAACCCCTAGCACAGATACGCAGTATTTT.